A selection of T cell receptor beta chains follows, all from one sample in a study of cytomegalovirus exposure and HLA in healthy donors. Sequenced by immunoSEQ multiplex PCR; TCRdb stores in-frame clones only, minus some. The data hold 55,000 to 75,000 clones, with about 94% observed a single time. What was sequenced was PBMCs. Every receptor here comes from a man aged 18 to 35 in good health and CMV-seropositive. Both conserved end residues are part of each CDR3. The D gene is left open where the match is weak. Clone size, where shown, is once, few, many, or a class for clones that have expanded.

abundance	v_gene	j_gene	d_gene	len	CDR3nt	CDR3aa
NA	TRBV28	TRBJ2-7	TRBD1	16	TGTGCCAGCAGTTTAGGCCGGACAGGGGCCAACTACGAGCAGTACTTC	CASSLGRTGANYEQYF
NA	TRBV2	TRBJ2-7	TRBD1	14	TGTGCCAGCAGTGAAGGGGGACAGAAGTACGAGCAGTACTTC	CASSEGGQKYEQYF
NA	TRBV5-6	TRBJ1-2	TRBD1	17	TGTGCCAGCAGCTTGTGGCAGGGGGCCCCCCTTATCTATGGCTACACCTTC	CASSLWQGAPLIYGYTF
NA	TRBV13	TRBJ2-7	NA	16	TGTGCCAGCAGTCGGACACCTAATTTGGACGCCTACGAGCAGTACTTC	CASSRTPNLDAYEQYF
NA	TRBV11-3	TRBJ2-2	NA	14	TGTGCCAGCAGCTTAGGCACTAACACCGGGGAGCTGTTTTTT	CASSLGTNTGELFF
NA	TRBV19	TRBJ2-7	TRBD2	15	TGTGCCAGTAGTATTGGCGGGACTAGCGATTACGAGCAGTACTTC	CASSIGGTSDYEQYF
NA	TRBV6-1	TRBJ1-5	TRBD1	14	TGTGCCAGCAGGAGAAGCCAGGGGGGTCAGCCCCAGCATTTT	CASRRSQGGQPQHF
NA	TRBV4-3	TRBJ2-6	TRBD1	17	TGCGCCAGCAGCCGGGACAGTTCTCCCTCTGGGGCCAACGTCCTGACTTTC	CASSRDSSPSGANVLTF
NA	TRBV11-1	TRBJ2-1	TRBD1	13	TGTGCCAGCAGCTTCGACAGGGCTAATGAGCAGTTCTTC	CASSFDRANEQFF
NA	TRBV6-1	TRBJ2-2	NA	16	TGTGCCAGCAGTGGATTTCCAGGGGTTGGCGGCGGGGAGCTGTTTTTT	CASSGFPGVGGGELFF
NA	TRBV29-1	TRBJ1-2	TRBD1	11	TGCAGCGTTGGGATCCGACAGGGTGGCACCTTC	CSVGIRQGGTF
NA	TRBV18	TRBJ2-3	TRBD1	16	TGTGCCAGCTCACACACGGACAGGGGGAGCACAGATACGCAGTATTTT	CASSHTDRGSTDTQYF
NA	TRBV2	TRBJ1-5	NA	13	TGTGCCAGCAATGCAGGATACAATCAGCCCCAGCATTTT	CASNAGYNQPQHF
NA	TRBV9	TRBJ2-7	NA	17	TGTGCCAGCAGCGTAAGTGGGGGGGCGGCGGGGCGCTACGAGCAGTACTTC	CASSVSGGAAGRYEQYF
NA	TRBV6-1	TRBJ1-2	NA	14	TGTGCCAGCAGTGAAGAACTCGTAGCCTATGGCTACACCTTC	CASSEELVAYGYTF
NA	TRBV18	TRBJ1-2	NA	12	TGTGCCAGCACAGATGGGTTGGATGGCTACACCTTC	CASTDGLDGYTF
NA	TRBV11-2	TRBJ2-2	NA	13	TGTGCCAGCAGCTTAGATCTTCCCGGGGAGCTGTTTTTT	CASSLDLPGELFF
NA	TRBV18	TRBJ2-1	NA	15	TGTGCCAGCTCACAGGGAGCCCGAGTTGAGCATGAGCAGTTCTTC	CASSQGARVEHEQFF
NA	TRBV13	TRBJ2-3	TRBD2	15	TGTGCCAGCAGCTTATACCGGGAGGACGAAGATACGCAGTATTTT	CASSLYREDEDTQYF
NA	TRBV5-6	TRBJ1-6	TRBD1	16	TGTGCCAGCAGCTGGATAGACAGGGGTTTGAATTCACCCCTCCACTTT	CASSWIDRGLNSPLHF
NA	TRBV28	TRBJ2-7	TRBD1	14	TGTGCCAGCAGTTTTCTCCAGGGGGCCTACGAGCAGTACTTC	CASSFLQGAYEQYF
NA	TRBV2	TRBJ2-4	NA	14	TGTGCCAGCAGACCCGGACAGCCCAAAAACATTCAGTACTTC	CASRPGQPKNIQYF
NA	TRBV6-6	TRBJ1-6	TRBD1	16	TGTGCCAGCAGTTACTCCAAGGGGGCTGCTAATTCACCCCTCCACTTT	CASSYSKGAANSPLHF
NA	TRBV6-1	TRBJ2-5	NA	14	TGTGCCAGCAGTGAAAGTGGCAGGTCGATTCCTCCGGACTTC	CASSESGRSIPPDF
NA	TRBV2	TRBJ2-3	TRBD2	16	TGTGCCAGCAGTGAACAGCTAGCGGGGGGAACAGATACGCAGTATTTT	CASSEQLAGGTDTQYF
NA	TRBV29-1	TRBJ2-7	NA	13	TGCAGCGCCGAGGCAGGGAACACCTACGAGCAGTACTTC	CSAEAGNTYEQYF
NA	TRBV28	TRBJ1-2	NA	13	TGTGCCAGCACCCCCGCGGGCTACTATGGCTACACCTTC	CASTPAGYYGYTF
NA	TRBV7-6	TRBJ2-7	NA	14	TGTGCCAGCAGCTTAGCGGGGGAGGTCTACGAGCAGTACTTC	CASSLAGEVYEQYF
NA	TRBV6-1	TRBJ1-4	TRBD1	14	TGTGCCAGCAGAGAACAGGGGTCTAATGAAAAACTGTTTTTT	CASREQGSNEKLFF
NA	TRBV5-4	TRBJ2-6	NA	17	TGTGCCAGCAGCTTGGGAGGCAGCAACTCTGGGGCCAACGTCCTGACTTTC	CASSLGGSNSGANVLTF
NA	TRBV6-1	TRBJ2-7	TRBD1	15	TGTGCCAGCAGTGAAGCGGGACAGGGAACCTACGAGCAGTACTTC	CASSEAGQGTYEQYF
NA	TRBV6-5	TRBJ2-5	NA	13	TGTGCCAGCAGAGTAGGGGCACGCGAGACCCAGTACTTC	CASRVGARETQYF
NA	TRBV20-1	TRBJ1-4	NA	11	TGCAGTGCTACCAAACTCCAAAAACTGTTTTTT	CSATKLQKLFF
NA	TRBV9	TRBJ1-1	TRBD1	19	TGTGCCAGCAGCAAAGGGCCCCGGACAGGGACTTTTGCGAACACTGAAGCTTTCTTT	CASSKGPRTGTFANTEAFF
NA	TRBV18	TRBJ1-2	NA	19	TGTGCCAGCTCACCCAACGTCGCGTTCAGGGCTCTACTCGTTGATGGCTACACCTTC	CASSPNVAFRALLVDGYTF
few	TRBV7-9	TRBJ1-6	NA	15	TGTGCCAGCAGCTTATTATTCCCCCCAGGTTCACCCCTCCACTTT	CASSLLFPPGSPLHF
NA	TRBV12-5	TRBJ2-2	NA	18	TGTGCTAGTGGTTTCCCCCCCCATGAGAGCTCGTTGATCGGGGAGCTGTTTTTT	CASGFPPHESSLIGELFF
NA	TRBV2	TRBJ1-1	NA	14	TGTGCCAGCACGCGGGCAGGGGCTGACACTGAAGCTTTCTTT	CASTRAGADTEAFF
NA	TRBV2	TRBJ1-3	NA	13	TGTGCCAGCAGTGCGGGTGGTGGAAACACCATATATTTT	CASSAGGGNTIYF
once	TRBV27	TRBJ1-2	NA	14	TGTGCCAGCAGTTTATCTCGCAGGGGTTATGGCTACACCTTC	CASSLSRRGYGYTF
NA	TRBV5-6	TRBJ1-1	NA	17	TGTGCCAGCAGCCCAGGGTTATGGAGCCTTCAGAACACTGAAGCTTTCTTT	CASSPGLWSLQNTEAFF
once	TRBV9	TRBJ1-5	TRBD1	15	TGTGCCAGCAGCGCCTCAGGGGGCGCGTCTCAGCCCCAGCATTTT	CASSASGGASQPQHF
NA	TRBV19	TRBJ2-7	TRBD1	16	TGTGCCAGTAGTACTCTGCCCGGGACAGCCTCCTACGAGCAGTACTTC	CASSTLPGTASYEQYF